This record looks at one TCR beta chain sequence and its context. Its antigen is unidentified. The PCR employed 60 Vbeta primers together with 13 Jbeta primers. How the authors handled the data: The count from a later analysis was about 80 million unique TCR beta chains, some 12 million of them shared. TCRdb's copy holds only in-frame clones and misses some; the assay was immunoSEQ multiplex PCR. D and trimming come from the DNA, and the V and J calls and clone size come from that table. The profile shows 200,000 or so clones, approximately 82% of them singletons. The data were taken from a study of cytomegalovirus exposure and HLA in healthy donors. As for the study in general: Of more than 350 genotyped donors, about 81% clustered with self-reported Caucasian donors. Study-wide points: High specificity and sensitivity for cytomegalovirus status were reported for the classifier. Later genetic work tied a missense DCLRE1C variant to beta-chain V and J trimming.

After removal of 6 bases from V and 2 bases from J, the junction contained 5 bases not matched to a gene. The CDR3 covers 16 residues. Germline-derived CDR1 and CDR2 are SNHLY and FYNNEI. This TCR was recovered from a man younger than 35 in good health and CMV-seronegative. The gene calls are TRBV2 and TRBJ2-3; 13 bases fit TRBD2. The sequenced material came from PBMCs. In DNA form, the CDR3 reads TGTGCCAGCAGATTGGGACTAGCGGGATACACAGATACGCAGTATTTT. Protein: CASRLGLAGYTDTQYF.